The 9 T cell receptor beta chains listed next were all sequenced from one sample in a study of beta chain features in type 1 diabetes. Of the isolated RNA, all was reverse transcribed, and so the sequenced material was expressed TCRB transcripts. TCRdb keeps only in-frame clones here, not all; method: immunoSEQ multiplex PCR. Among 350,000 to 450,000 clones listed, more than 11% were seen once. Input material: naive CD4+ T cells from blood. All receptors come from a young man in good health.

V usage is TRBV14 and J usage is TRBJ2-1, with D perhaps being TRBD1 or TRBD2 (5 bases each). CDR3 length: 20 residues. V lost 2 bases, J lost 0 bases, and 23 bases lay in between. Germline V gene lookup returns CDR1 SGHDN and CDR2 FVKESK. CDR3 bases: TGTGCCAGCAGCCAATTAACACCGGGGCCTCACCGATTCTCCTACAATGAGCAGTTCTTC. As protein: CASSQLTPGPHRFSYNEQFF.

This clone was observed a few times. This chain links TRBV25-1 with TRBJ1-5; no definite D call. Germline CDR1 reads MGHDK; CDR2 reads SYGVNS. V was shortened by 8 bases and J by 0 bases, with 5 bases between the two germline ends. The CDR3 runs 12 residues. For the CDR3, the DNA is TGTGCCAGCTCGGATAGCAATCAGCCCCAGCATTTT. Protein sequence: CASSDSNQPQHF. Together with reference TRBV25-1 and TRBJ1-5, the CDR3 gives the full variable domain: EADIYQTPRYLVIGTGKKITLECSQTMGHDKMYWYQQDPGMELHLIHYSYGVNSTEKGDLSSESTVSRIRTEHFPLTLESARPSHTSQYLCASSDSNQPQHFGDGTRLSIL.

This clone was counted only a few times. This chain uses TRBV10-3 with TRBJ2-3, with a weak D call TRBD2 (6 bases). V was pared by 8 bases and J by 0 bases, with 21 bases between. This CDR3 is built from 17 residues. The germline gives CDR1 ENHRY, CDR2 SYGVKD. CDR3 DNA: TGTGCCATCGCCGGTCGATTGGGAGGCACTAGCACAGATACGCAGTATTTT. It encodes CAIAGRLGGTSTDTQYF.

This rearrangement joins TRBV29-1 to TRBJ1-1, with D possibly being TRBD1 (5 bases). Germline V CDR1 and CDR2: SQVTM, ANQGSEA. V lost 4 bases and J 1 base, leaving 10 bases between the germline ends. The length of the CDR3 is 13 residues. The CDR3 reads CSVGRGSNTEAFF. The CDR3 DNA follows: TGCAGCGTTGGAAGGGGATCGAACACTGAAGCTTTCTTT.

In its sample, this clone was seen a few times. The chain couples TRBV7-2 to TRBJ1-5, with 7 bases matching TRBD1. J gave up 2 bases and V 1 base, and 5 bases lay outside the gene matches. Germline CDR1 reads SGHTA; CDR2 reads FQGNSA. The CDR3 contains 16 residues. The CDR3 nucleotides are TGTGCCAGCAGCTTAGTGACAGGGATGGGCAATCAGCCCCAGCATTTT. Translated, it gives CASSLVTGMGNQPQHF. The variable domain in full, with the rest retrieved from reference TRBV7-2 and TRBJ1-5, is GAGVSQSPSNKVTEKGKDVELRCDPISGHTALYWYRQSLGQGLEFLIYFQGNSAPDKSGLPSDRFSAERTGGSVSTLTIQRTQQEDSAVYLCASSLVTGMGNQPQHFGDGTRLSIL.

This chain links TRBV5-1 with TRBJ2-5, with a tentative D call TRBD1 (5 bases). Germline V gene lookup returns CDR1 SGHRS and CDR2 YFSETQ. This CDR3 region has 15 residues. Trimming stripped 4 bases from V and 4 bases from J, with 17 bases between. The CDR3 DNA sequence: TGCGCCAGCAGCGCTCGGCAGGGTCGAGGAGAGACCCAGTACTTC. Encoded protein: CASSARQGRGETQYF.

The chain uses TRBV5-1 and TRBJ2-1; 13 nucleotides agree with TRBD2. Germline assignment: CDR1 SGHRS and CDR2 YFSETQ. The CDR3 has 15 amino acids. V shed 2 bases and J 8 bases; nucleotides not matched to a gene: 4. This CDR3 is CASSFGTSGNYEQFF. CDR3 nucleotides: TGCGCCAGCAGCTTCGGGACTAGCGGGAACTATGAGCAGTTCTTC. The full variable domain, rest sourced from reference TRBV5-1 and TRBJ2-1, is KAGVTQTPRYLIKTRGQQVTLSCSPISGHRSVSWYQQTPGQGLQFLFEYFSETQRNKGNFPGRFSGRQFSNSRSEMNVSTLELGDSALYLCASSFGTSGNYEQFFGPGTRLTVL.

This clone appeared a few times. This chain uses TRBV19 with TRBJ1-5; a weak D match, TRBD1 (6 bases). V was cut by 4 bases and J by 3 bases, with 13 bases left in between. Per germline, CDR1 LNHDA and CDR2 SQIVND (reference sequence). This CDR3 is 15 amino acids long. As DNA, the CDR3 is TGTGCCAGTAGTAGGGAGGACAGATTCAATCAGCCCCAGCATTTT. This gives the protein CASSREDRFNQPQHF.

The sample holds a few counts of this clone. The J gene is TRBJ2-5, the V gene TRBV19; no firm D call. The V gene's germline CDR1 is LNHDA and CDR2 SQIVND (reference sequence). Trimming shortened V by 10 bases and J by 2 bases, and 14 bases separated the two germline ends. The CDR3 runs to 13 residues. The CDR3 region is CATSRTRQETQYF. CDR3 in DNA: TGTGCCACATCCCGTACACGGCAAGAGACCCAGTACTTC.